This T cell receptor (beta chain) is drawn from a study of blood T cell repertoires in COVID-19. Study background: Donors in the United States, Italy and Spain gave samples during acute or convalescent COVID-19.

The CDR3 runs 15 residues. The V and J ends lost 10 bases and 3 bases respectively, with 19 bases between them. Germline CDR1 LNHDA, CDR2 SQIVND (reference sequence). This clone was seen only a few times. Profiling relied on immunoSEQ multiplex PCR, and the TCRdb table lists in-frame clones only, not all of them. Among about 65,000 clones listed, 90% were seen once. This receptor was identified in a man aged 60-69 years with acute or convalescent COVID-19. The sequenced material came from peripheral blood. This chain uses TRBV19 with TRBJ1-5; a weak D match, TRBD1 (6 bases). For the CDR3, the DNA is TGTGCCACTTCACAGGGAAGCGGGACCAATCAGCCCCAGCATTTT. Translated, it gives CATSQGSGTNQPQHF. Drawing the rest from reference TRBV19 and TRBJ1-5, the complete variable domain is DGGITQSPKYLFRKEGQNVTLSCEQNLNHDAMYWYRQDPGQGLRLIYYSQIVNDFQKGDIAEGYSVSREKKESFPLTVTSAQKNPTAFYLCATSQGSGTNQPQHFGDGTRLSIL.